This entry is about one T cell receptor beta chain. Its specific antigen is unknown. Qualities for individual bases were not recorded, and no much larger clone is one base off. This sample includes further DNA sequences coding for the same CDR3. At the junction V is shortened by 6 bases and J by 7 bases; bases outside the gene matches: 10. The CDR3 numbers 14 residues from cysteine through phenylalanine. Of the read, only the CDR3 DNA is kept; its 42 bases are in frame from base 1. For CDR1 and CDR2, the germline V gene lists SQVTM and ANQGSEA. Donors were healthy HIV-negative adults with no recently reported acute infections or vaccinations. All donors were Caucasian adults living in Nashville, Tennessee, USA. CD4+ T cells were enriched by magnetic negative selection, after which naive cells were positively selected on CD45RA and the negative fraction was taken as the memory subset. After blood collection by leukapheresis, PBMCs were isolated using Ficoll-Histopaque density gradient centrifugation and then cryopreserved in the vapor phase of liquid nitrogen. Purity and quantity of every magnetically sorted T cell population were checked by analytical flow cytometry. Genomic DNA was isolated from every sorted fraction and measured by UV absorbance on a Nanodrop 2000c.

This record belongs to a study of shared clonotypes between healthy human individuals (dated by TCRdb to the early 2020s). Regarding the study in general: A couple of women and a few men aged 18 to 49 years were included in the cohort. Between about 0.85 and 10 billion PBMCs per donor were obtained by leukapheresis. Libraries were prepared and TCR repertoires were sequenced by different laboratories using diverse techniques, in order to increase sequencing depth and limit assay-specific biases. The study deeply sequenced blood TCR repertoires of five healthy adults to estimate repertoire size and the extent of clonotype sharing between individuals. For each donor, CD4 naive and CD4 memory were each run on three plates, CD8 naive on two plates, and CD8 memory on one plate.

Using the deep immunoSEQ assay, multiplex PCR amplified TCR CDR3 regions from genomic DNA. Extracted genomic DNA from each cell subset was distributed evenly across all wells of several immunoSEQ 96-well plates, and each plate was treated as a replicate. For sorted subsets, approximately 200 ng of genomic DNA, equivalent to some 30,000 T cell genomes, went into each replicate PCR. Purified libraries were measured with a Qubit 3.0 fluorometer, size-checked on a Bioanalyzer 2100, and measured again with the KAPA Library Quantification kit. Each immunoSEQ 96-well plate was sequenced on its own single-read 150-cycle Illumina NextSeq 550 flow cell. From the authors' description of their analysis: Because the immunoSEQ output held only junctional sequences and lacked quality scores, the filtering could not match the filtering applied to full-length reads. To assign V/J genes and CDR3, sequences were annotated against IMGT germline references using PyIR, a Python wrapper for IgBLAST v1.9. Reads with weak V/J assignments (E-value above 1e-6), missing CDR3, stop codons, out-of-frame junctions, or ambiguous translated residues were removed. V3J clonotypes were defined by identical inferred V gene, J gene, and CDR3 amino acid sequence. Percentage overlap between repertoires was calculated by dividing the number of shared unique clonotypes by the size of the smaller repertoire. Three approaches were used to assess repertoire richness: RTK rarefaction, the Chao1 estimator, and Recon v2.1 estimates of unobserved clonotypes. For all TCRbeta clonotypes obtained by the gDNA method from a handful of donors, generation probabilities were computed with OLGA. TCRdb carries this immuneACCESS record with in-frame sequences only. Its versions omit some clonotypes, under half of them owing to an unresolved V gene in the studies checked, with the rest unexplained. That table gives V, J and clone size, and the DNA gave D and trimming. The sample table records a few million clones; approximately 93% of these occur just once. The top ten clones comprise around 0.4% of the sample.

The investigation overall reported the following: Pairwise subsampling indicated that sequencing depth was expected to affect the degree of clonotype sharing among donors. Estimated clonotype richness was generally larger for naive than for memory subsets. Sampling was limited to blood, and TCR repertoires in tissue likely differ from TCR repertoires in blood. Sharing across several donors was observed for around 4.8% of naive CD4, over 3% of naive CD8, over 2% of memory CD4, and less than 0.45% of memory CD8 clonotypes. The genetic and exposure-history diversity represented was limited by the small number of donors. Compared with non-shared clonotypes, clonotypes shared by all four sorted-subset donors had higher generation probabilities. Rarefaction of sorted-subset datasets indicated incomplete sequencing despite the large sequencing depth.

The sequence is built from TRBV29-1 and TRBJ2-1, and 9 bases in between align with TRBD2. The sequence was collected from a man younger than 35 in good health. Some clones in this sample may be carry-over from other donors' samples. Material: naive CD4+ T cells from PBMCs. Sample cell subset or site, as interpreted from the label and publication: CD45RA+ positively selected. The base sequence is TGCAGCGTACTACCGGGACTAGCCGGAAATGAGCAGTTCTTC. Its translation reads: CSVLPGLAGNEQFF.